Detailed here is one T cell receptor beta chain. Its specificity is unknown. Just one base apart from a much larger clone, this may be a read error. This sample is drawn from a study of naive and memory T cell subsets. CDR1 and CDR2 (germline): MNHNY, SVGAGI (reference sequence). V trimming: 5 bases; J trimming: 2 bases; junction bases outside the gene matches: 6. This CDR3 is built from 15 residues. The beta constant-region primer was an equimolar mix of two oligonucleotides covering TRBC1 and TRBC2. TCRdb reprocessed the UMI-ligation and nested PCR reads with MiXCR, giving one entry per CDR3 protein. The table has 75,000 to 85,000 distinct CDR3 sequences, roughly 14% seen once. CD8 T cells were positively selected from what remained after CD4 positive selection. Cells stained for CD3, CD4, CD8, CD45RA and CD27 were sorted into four subsets. The study, taken as a whole, reports: Gini index rose across naive, CM, EM and EMRA in CD4 and CD8. TCR abundance followed a power law differing between naive and memory subsets.

The sample consisted of central memory CD4+ T cells from blood. This receptor was taken from a human donor in good health. This chain uses TRBV6-6 with TRBJ1-3; 7 bases line up with TRBD1. The CDR3, as DNA: TGTGCCAGCAGTCAAGGACAGGCCCCTGGAAACACCATATATTTT. Its protein product is CASSQGQAPGNTIYF.